These T cell receptor beta chains were read from a single sample in a study of tumor-infiltrating lymphocytes in localized non-small cell lung cancer. TCRdb keeps only in-frame clones here, not all; method: immunoSEQ multiplex PCR. Among 9,500 to 15,000 clones listed, over 80% were seen once. The specimen was lung tumor tissue. The receptors derive from a human donor with non-small cell lung cancer. Both conserved end residues are part of each CDR3. Fields, in order: D gene, V gene, clone size, J gene, CDR3 DNA, CDR3 protein. The D gene is left open where the match is weak. A clone size is listed for some rows: how often the clone was seen (once, few, many), or a class if it is expanded.

TRBD1	TRBV30	NA	TRBJ2-7	TGTGCCTGGAGCCCGAACGGACAGGGGTACCCCTACGAGCAGTACTTC	CAWSPNGQGYPYEQYF
NA	TRBV19	NA	TRBJ2-7	TGTGCCAGTAGTATAGGGGGTACAGGCTCCTACGAGCAGTACTTC	CASSIGGTGSYEQYF
NA	TRBV11-3	NA	TRBJ2-3	TGTGCCAGCAGCTTAGTCTCCCAGGCAGATACGCAGTATTTT	CASSLVSQADTQYF
NA	TRBV7-2	NA	TRBJ2-5	TGTGCCAGCAGCTCCCGGATGCCCGGGACCCAGTACTTC	CASSSRMPGTQYF
NA	TRBV6-4	NA	TRBJ1-6	TGTGCCAGCAGCCTGGGACGGTTAAATTCACCCCTCCACTTT	CASSLGRLNSPLHF
NA	TRBV5-8	NA	TRBJ1-5	TGTGCCAGCAGCTTGGATATCGGCGGGGTGGGTCAGCCCCAGCATTTT	CASSLDIGGVGQPQHF
NA	TRBV19	once	TRBJ1-1	TGTGCCAGTAGCCGATCCGGGGCTTCGGGCACTGAAGCTTTCTTT	CASSRSGASGTEAFF
NA	TRBV7-2	few	TRBJ2-7	TGTGCCAGCAGCTCGGACACTAAAGAGCAGTACTTC	CASSSDTKEQYF
NA	TRBV10-2	NA	TRBJ2-3	TGCGCCAGCAGTGATCCGGTGGCTGGGGATACGCAGTATTTT	CASSDPVAGDTQYF
NA	TRBV2	NA	TRBJ2-3	TGTGCCAGCAGTGGGGTGAGCAGCACAGATACGCAGTATTTT	CASSGVSSTDTQYF
NA	TRBV29-1	NA	TRBJ1-4	TGCAGCGTTGGTCCGGGGGCAACTAATGAAAAACTGTTTTTT	CSVGPGATNEKLFF
NA	TRBV6-1	NA	TRBJ1-2	TGTGCCAGCTCACCCGGGAAGGCAGTCAACTATGGCTACACCTTC	CASSPGKAVNYGYTF
TRBD1	TRBV27	NA	TRBJ1-2	TGTGCCAGCAGTTTGGACAGGGGGCTTGGCTACACCTTC	CASSLDRGLGYTF
TRBD1	TRBV30	NA	TRBJ1-1	TGTGCCTTGTCCCGGGACAGGGGGCGACGGGACACTGAAGCTTTCTTT	CALSRDRGRRDTEAFF
TRBD1	TRBV19	few	TRBJ2-7	TGTGCCAGTACCTCGCTGGGGACAGGCGACACCTACGAGCAGTACTTC	CASTSLGTGDTYEQYF
TRBD1	TRBV11-2	few	TRBJ1-2	TGTGCCAGCAGTCTCAACGTACAGGGGGCCTCTGGCTACACCTTC	CASSLNVQGASGYTF
NA	TRBV30	NA	TRBJ1-5	TGTGCCTGGAGTGATAGCAATCAGCCCCAGCATTTT	CAWSDSNQPQHF
NA	TRBV19	once	TRBJ2-7	TGTGCCAGTAGTATTCCACCGACAGGTCTGCTTACCTACGAGCAGTACTTC	CASSIPPTGLLTYEQYF
TRBD1	TRBV30	NA	TRBJ2-5	TGTGCCTGGAGTCTCGGGACAGGGCAAGAGACCCAGTACTTC	CAWSLGTGQETQYF
NA	TRBV5-5	NA	TRBJ1-1	TGTGCCAGCAGCAGGATGAACACTGAAGCTTTCTTT	CASSRMNTEAFF
NA	TRBV7-2	NA	TRBJ1-5	TGTGCCAGCAGCTTAGAGTCCCTTAGCAATCAGCCCCAGCATTTT	CASSLESLSNQPQHF
NA	TRBV7-9	NA	TRBJ2-3	TGTGCCAGCAGCTTATTGGCCGGGGCAGATACGCAGTATTTT	CASSLLAGADTQYF
NA	TRBV7-8	medium-sized	TRBJ1-5	TGTGCCAGCAGCTTAGTTCGGAATCAGCCCCAGCATTTT	CASSLVRNQPQHF
NA	TRBV6-6	NA	TRBJ1-2	TGTGCCAGCAGTTTTAGCGGTTCCGATGGCTACACCTTC	CASSFSGSDGYTF
NA	TRBV11-2	NA	TRBJ1-2	TGTGCCAGCAGCAATGGAGGGGATAGAGGCTACACCTTC	CASSNGGDRGYTF
TRBD1	TRBV6-1	once	TRBJ1-1	TGTGCCAGCAGTAACCGACAGGGGACTGAAGCTTTCTTT	CASSNRQGTEAFF
NA	TRBV7-8	NA	TRBJ2-2	TGTGCCAGCCGTCAGAGGGAGACCGGGGAGCTGTTTTTT	CASRQRETGELFF
NA	TRBV29-1	few	TRBJ2-7	TGCAGCGTTGAGAGGGGAAACTCCTACGAGCAGTACTTC	CSVERGNSYEQYF
NA	TRBV19	NA	TRBJ1-1	TGTGCCAGTAGTATAGAGCGAAGAGGTGAAGCTTTCTTT	CASSIERRGEAFF
TRBD1	TRBV6-1	NA	TRBJ2-7	TGTGCCAGCAGTACCCGGGACAGCTTTGACGAGCAGTACTTC	CASSTRDSFDEQYF
NA	TRBV18	NA	TRBJ1-5	TGTGCCAGCTCACCATTGGAGGGTCAGCCCCAGCATTTT	CASSPLEGQPQHF
NA	TRBV30	few	TRBJ1-1	TGTGCCTGGACGCCTGAGATGAACACTGAAGCTTTCTTT	CAWTPEMNTEAFF
TRBD2	TRBV5-4	NA	TRBJ2-1	TGTGCCAGCAGCTTGGGTGGGGGGGGCTCCTACAATGAGCAGTTCTTC	CASSLGGGGSYNEQFF
TRBD2	TRBV29-1	NA	TRBJ2-7	TGCAGCGTAGCGGGGGGGCCCTACTCCTACGAGCAGTACTTC	CSVAGGPYSYEQYF
NA	TRBV18	NA	TRBJ1-4	TGTGCCAGCTCACCCGGGACAAAGGGGGTAAGAGAAAAACTGTTTTTT	CASSPGTKGVREKLFF
NA	TRBV18	NA	TRBJ1-3	TGTGCCAGCTCACTCGGCCACGTGGACTCTGGAAACACCATATATTTT	CASSLGHVDSGNTIYF
TRBD1	TRBV7-9	NA	TRBJ2-1	TGTGCCAGCAGCAGAGTAAGGGACAGTTTATCAGAGGAGCAGTTCTTC	CASSRVRDSLSEEQFF
NA	TRBV5-6	NA	TRBJ1-2	TGTGCCAGCACGCGTGGGGGCGGCTATGGCTACACCTTC	CASTRGGGYGYTF
NA	TRBV19	NA	TRBJ1-4	TGTGCCAGTAGTATAGACCCGATCGGCAGGTTTAATGAAAAACTGTTTTTT	CASSIDPIGRFNEKLFF
NA	TRBV18	few	TRBJ1-1	TGTGCCAGCTCACCATATCCCAGGAACACTGAAGCTTTCTTT	CASSPYPRNTEAFF
NA	TRBV7-6	NA	TRBJ1-1	TGTGCCAGCAGCTTAATGCAGGAGAACACTGAAGCTTTCTTT	CASSLMQENTEAFF
TRBD1	TRBV10-3	NA	TRBJ2-5	TGTGCCATCAGTTACGGACAGGAACAAGAGACCCAGTACTTC	CAISYGQEQETQYF
TRBD1	TRBV29-1	NA	TRBJ1-4	TGCAGCGTTGAACAGGGGGGTACTAATGAAAAACTGTTTTTT	CSVEQGGTNEKLFF
NA	TRBV7-3	NA	TRBJ2-1	TGTGCCAGCAGCTCTACCCCACTCAAGCGAATCAATGAGCAGTTCTTC	CASSSTPLKRINEQFF
NA	TRBV4-3	NA	TRBJ1-1	TGCGCCAGCAGCCAAGAGGGGCAGGGGCTAGCTTTCTTT	CASSQEGQGLAFF
NA	TRBV9	once	TRBJ2-2	TGTGCCAGCAGCGTAGTACAGAACACCGGGGAGCTGTTTTTT	CASSVVQNTGELFF
NA	TRBV6-5	NA	TRBJ1-1	TGTGCCAGCAGTTCCTTGGTGGGTGGTAGCACTGAAGCTTTCTTT	CASSSLVGGSTEAFF
NA	TRBV11-1	NA	TRBJ1-5	TGTGCCAGCAGCTTAGCGGGCGGTAATCAGCCCCAGCATTTT	CASSLAGGNQPQHF
NA	TRBV5-6	NA	TRBJ1-5	TGTGCCAGCAGCCTATTAGGGGCGGGGAGCAATCAGCCCCAGCATTTT	CASSLLGAGSNQPQHF
TRBD1	TRBV11-2	NA	TRBJ2-7	TGTGCCAGCAGCACGCGGACAGGGGGCGACGAGCAGTACTTC	CASSTRTGGDEQYF
TRBD1	TRBV5-1	NA	TRBJ1-1	TGCGCCAGTAGACAGGGGACGTATACGAACACTGAAGCTTTCTTT	CASRQGTYTNTEAFF
NA	TRBV7-9	NA	TRBJ1-5	TGTGCCAGCAGCTCGGGGGGGGCAGGTCAGCCCCAGCATTTT	CASSSGGAGQPQHF
TRBD1	TRBV10-3	few	TRBJ2-5	TGTGCCATCTCGGGACAGGGGGCTCTTGCCGCCCCCGAGACCCAGTACTTC	CAISGQGALAAPETQYF
TRBD1	TRBV7-9	few	TRBJ1-2	TGTGCCAGCAGCTCTACCATGGGACAGATAGATGGCTACACCTTC	CASSSTMGQIDGYTF
TRBD1	TRBV30	NA	TRBJ2-3	TGTGCCTGGAGTCCCGGACAGGGTCGTGCAGATACGCAGTATTTT	CAWSPGQGRADTQYF
TRBD1	TRBV5-1	NA	TRBJ2-1	TGCGCCAGCAGCTTGGTGGGACAGGCGTACAATGAGCAGTTCTTC	CASSLVGQAYNEQFF
NA	TRBV9	NA	TRBJ1-6	TGTGCCAGCAGCTCGGAGGACAACTCCTATAATTCACCCCTCCACTTT	CASSSEDNSYNSPLHF
NA	TRBV7-2	NA	TRBJ1-5	TGTGCCAGCAGCTTAGACATCCCCCAGCCCCAGCATTTT	CASSLDIPQPQHF
TRBD1	TRBV6-1	NA	TRBJ1-1	TGTGCCAGCGGGGACAGATTAATGAACACTGAAGCTTTCTTT	CASGDRLMNTEAFF